The clone carrying this T cell receptor (beta chain) has just one count. These data come from a study of control samples from healthy donors and cancer patients. Profiling relied on immunoSEQ multiplex PCR, and the TCRdb table lists in-frame clones only, not all of them. The sample shows around 110,000 clones, about 94% of them seen only once. The sequence was obtained from a man aged 25-45 years in good health. The sample comprised blood.

CDR3 DNA: TGTGCCTGGAGTTTCAGGGGAGATGGCTACACCTTC. This encodes CAWSFRGDGYTF. The V gene is TRBV30, the J gene TRBJ1-2; perhaps TRBD1 as D (6 bases). Looked up from germline, CDR1 is GTSNPN and CDR2 is SVGIG (reference sequence). This CDR3 has 12 residues. Trimming stripped 2 bases from V and 6 bases from J, with 10 bases between.